Presented here are 9 T cell receptor beta chains from one specimen sequenced in a study of cytomegalovirus exposure and HLA in healthy donors. Primers for the PCR totalled 60 Vbeta and 13 Jbeta. The repertoire was sequenced with immunoSEQ multiplex PCR; TCRdb's copy has only in-frame clones and lacks some. The sample includes 200,000 to 250,000 clones, less than 80% of them seen just once. The sequenced material came from PBMCs. The receptors shown here come from a girl aged 2 to 9 in good health and CMV-seronegative.

The chain uses TRBV5-5 and TRBJ1-2; possibly TRBD1 for D (5 bases). The germline CDR1 and CDR2 sequences are SGHKS and YYEKEE (reference sequence). With 2 bases removed from V and 4 bases from J, the gap between germline ends came to 15 bases. This CDR3 spans 15 amino acids. In DNA form, the CDR3 reads TGTGCCAGCAGCTTTGGCAGGGCGGCATCCTATGGCTACACCTTC. This gives the protein CASSFGRAASYGYTF.

V gene TRBV19 combines with J gene TRBJ2-1; TRBD2 matches at 8 bases. The CDR3 has 15 residues. Trimming removed 2 bases from V and 9 bases from J; junction bases left unmatched: 9. Germline CDR1 and CDR2: LNHDA and SQIVND (reference sequence). The CDR3 DNA is TGTGCCAGTAGTATACGTAACGGGAGGGTTGGTGAGCAGTTCTTC. This codes for CASSIRNGRVGEQFF.

The J gene is TRBJ2-7, the V gene TRBV7-6, with 8 bases matching TRBD2. The CDR3 sequence is 14 residues long. Germline V gene data show CDR1 as SGHVS and CDR2 as FNYEAQ. Trimming at V came to 1 base and at J to 5 bases, leaving 4 bases not matched to a gene. CDR3 coding DNA: TGTGCCAGCAGCTTAGGCGGGGGGTCCGACGAGCAGTACTTC. This sequence encodes CASSLGGGSDEQYF.

The chain carries TRBV5-1 and TRBJ2-5; 9 bases are shared with TRBD1. Germline-derived CDR1 and CDR2 are SGHRS and YFSETQ. CDR3 length: 15 residues. V trimming: 7 bases; J trimming: 4 bases; junction bases outside the gene matches: 11. The CDR3 region is CASRPRDRERETQYF. Here the CDR3 DNA reads TGCGCCAGCCGCCCCCGGGACAGGGAAAGAGAGACCCAGTACTTC.

The chain uses TRBV19 and TRBJ1-1, with D possibly TRBD1 on 5 matching bases. Germline V gives CDR1 LNHDA, CDR2 SQIVND (reference sequence). There are 12 residues in the CDR3. Trimming took off 6 bases at V and 8 bases at J, with 13 bases between the two ends. The CDR3 region is CASSGGTEEAFF. CDR3 bases: TGTGCCAGTAGCGGGGGGACGGAGGAAGCTTTCTTT.

V usage is TRBV6-1 and J usage is TRBJ2-5; perhaps TRBD2 as D (5 bases). The J call may be in error: the DNA end matches TRBJ2-7 better. The CDR3 runs 13 residues. The germline gives CDR1 MNHNS, CDR2 SASEGT. The CDR3 loop is CAGTRGSSYEQYF. The CDR3 nucleotides read TGTGCCGGAACACGAGGGAGCTCCTACGAGCAGTACTTC.

The rearrangement links TRBV15 to TRBJ1-6; TRBD1 matches at 7 bases. CDR3 size: 14 residues. J gave up 8 bases and V 5 bases, and 6 bases lay outside the gene matches. The germline gives CDR1 LNHNV, CDR2 YYDKDF (reference sequence). This CDR3 is CATSGDREYSPLHF. The CDR3 DNA is TGTGCCACCAGCGGTGACAGGGAGTATTCACCCCTCCACTTT.

This clone has just a few counts. The chain couples TRBV6-1 to TRBJ2-5, with D maybe TRBD1 (6 bases). The CDR3 contains 14 residues. The germline V gene encodes CDR1 MNHNS and CDR2 SASEGT. Trimming pared 6 bases from V and 1 base from J, leaving 12 bases between. CDR3 amino acids: CASSLGTSQETQYF. The CDR3 DNA reads as TGTGCCAGCAGCCTAGGGACAAGCCAAGAGACCCAGTACTTC.

The J gene is TRBJ2-5, the V gene TRBV4-1, with D tentatively TRBD2 (7 bases). V gave up 6 bases and J gave up 4 bases, with 18 bases separating them. CDR3 length: 15 amino acids. CDR1 and CDR2 (germline): MGHRA, YSYEKL. Here the CDR3 reads CASRVGGGARETQYF. The CDR3 nucleotides are TGCGCCAGCAGGGTCGGTGGGGGGGCGAGAGAGACCCAGTACTTC.